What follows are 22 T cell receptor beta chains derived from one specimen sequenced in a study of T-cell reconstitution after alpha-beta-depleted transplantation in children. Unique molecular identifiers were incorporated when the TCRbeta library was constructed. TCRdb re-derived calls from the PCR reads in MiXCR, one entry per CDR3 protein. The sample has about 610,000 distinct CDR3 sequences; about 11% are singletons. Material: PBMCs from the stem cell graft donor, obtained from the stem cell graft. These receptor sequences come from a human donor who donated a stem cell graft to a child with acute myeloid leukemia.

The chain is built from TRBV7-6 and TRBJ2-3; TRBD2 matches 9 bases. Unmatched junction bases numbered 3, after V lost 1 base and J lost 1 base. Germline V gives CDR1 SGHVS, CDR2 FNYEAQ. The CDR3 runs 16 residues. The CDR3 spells CASSLGVAGGTDTQYF. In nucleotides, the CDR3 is TGTGCCAGCAGCTTAGGTGTAGCGGGAGGCACAGATACGCAGTATTTT. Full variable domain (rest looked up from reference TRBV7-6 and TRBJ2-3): GAGVSQSPRYKVTKRGQDVALRCDPISGHVSLYWYRQALGQGPEFLTYFNYEAQQDKSGLPNDRFSAERPEGSISTLTIQRTEQRDSAMYRCASSLGVAGGTDTQYFGPGTRLTVL.

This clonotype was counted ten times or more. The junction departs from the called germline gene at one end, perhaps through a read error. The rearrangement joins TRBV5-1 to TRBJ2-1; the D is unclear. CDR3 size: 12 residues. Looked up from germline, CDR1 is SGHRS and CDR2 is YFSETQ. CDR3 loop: CASSLQGNEQFF. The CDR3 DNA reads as TGTGCCAGCAGCTTACAAGGCAATGAGCAGTTCTTC.

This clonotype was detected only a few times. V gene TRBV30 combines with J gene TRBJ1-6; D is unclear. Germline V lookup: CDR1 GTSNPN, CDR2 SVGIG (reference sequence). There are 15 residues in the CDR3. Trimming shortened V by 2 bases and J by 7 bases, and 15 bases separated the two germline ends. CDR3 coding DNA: TGTGCCTGGAGTAGTCCCGGGGTCGGCAATTCACCCCTCCACTTT. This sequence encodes CAWSSPGVGNSPLHF.

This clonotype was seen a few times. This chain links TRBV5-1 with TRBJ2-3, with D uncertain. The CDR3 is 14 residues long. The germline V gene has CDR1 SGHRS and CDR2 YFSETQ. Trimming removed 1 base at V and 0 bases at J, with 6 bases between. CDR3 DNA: TGCGCCAGCAGCTTGACCCCCAGCACAGATACGCAGTATTTT. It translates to CASSLTPSTDTQYF.

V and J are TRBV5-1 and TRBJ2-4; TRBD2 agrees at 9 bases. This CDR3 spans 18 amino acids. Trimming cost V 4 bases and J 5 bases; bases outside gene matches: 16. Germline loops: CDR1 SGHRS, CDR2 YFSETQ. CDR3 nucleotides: TGCGCCAGCAGCCGCCAAGCGGGAGGCCCGCCTTATGAAAACATTCAGTACTTC. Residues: CASSRQAGGPPYENIQYF.

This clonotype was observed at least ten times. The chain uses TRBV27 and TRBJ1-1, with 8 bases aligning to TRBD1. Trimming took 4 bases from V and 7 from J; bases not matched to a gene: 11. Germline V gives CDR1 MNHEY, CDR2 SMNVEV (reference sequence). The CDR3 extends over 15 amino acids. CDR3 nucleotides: TGTGCCAGCAGTTCTAAATTACAGGGGGATGGTGAAGCTTTCTTT. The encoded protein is CASSSKLQGDGEAFF.

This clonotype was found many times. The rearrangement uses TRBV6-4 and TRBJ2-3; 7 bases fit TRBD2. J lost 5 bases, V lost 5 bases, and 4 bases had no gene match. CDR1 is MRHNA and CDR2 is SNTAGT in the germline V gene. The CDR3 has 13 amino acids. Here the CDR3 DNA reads TGTGCCAGCAGTCGGGACTACGGAGATACGCAGTATTTT. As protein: CASSRDYGDTQYF.

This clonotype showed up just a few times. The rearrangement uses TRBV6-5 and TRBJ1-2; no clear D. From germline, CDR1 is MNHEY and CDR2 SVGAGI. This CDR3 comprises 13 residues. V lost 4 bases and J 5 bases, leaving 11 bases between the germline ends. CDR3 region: CASSFGSLYGYTF. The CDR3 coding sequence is TGTGCCAGCAGTTTCGGCAGCCTTTATGGCTACACCTTC.

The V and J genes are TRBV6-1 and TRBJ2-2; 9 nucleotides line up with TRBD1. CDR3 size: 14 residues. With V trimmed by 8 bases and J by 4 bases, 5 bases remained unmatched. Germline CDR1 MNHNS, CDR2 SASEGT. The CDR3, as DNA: TGTGCCAGCCTCAGACAGGGGGTCACCGGGGAGCTGTTTTTT. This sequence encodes CASLRQGVTGELFF.

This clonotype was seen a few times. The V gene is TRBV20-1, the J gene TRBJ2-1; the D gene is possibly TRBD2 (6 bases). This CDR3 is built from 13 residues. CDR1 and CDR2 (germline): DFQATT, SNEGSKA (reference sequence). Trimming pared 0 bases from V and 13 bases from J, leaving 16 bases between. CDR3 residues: CSARDGGLLTQFF. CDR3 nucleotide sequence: TGCAGTGCTAGAGATGGAGGACTACTAACCCAGTTCTTC.

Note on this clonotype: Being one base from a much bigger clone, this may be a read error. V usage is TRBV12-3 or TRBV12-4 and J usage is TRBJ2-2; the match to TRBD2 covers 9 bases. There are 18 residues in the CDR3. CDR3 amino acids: CTSSLPLSGSGGTGELFF. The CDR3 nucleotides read TGTACCAGCAGTTTACCCCTTAGCGGGAGCGGGGGCACCGGGGAGCTGTTTTTT.

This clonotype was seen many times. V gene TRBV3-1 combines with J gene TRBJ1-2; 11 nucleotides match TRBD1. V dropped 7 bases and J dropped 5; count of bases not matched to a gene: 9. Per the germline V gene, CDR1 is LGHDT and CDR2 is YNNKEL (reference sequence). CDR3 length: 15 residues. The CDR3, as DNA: TGTGCCAGCACCCTTACTGGACAGGGGGCTTATGGCTACACCTTC. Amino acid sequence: CASTLTGQGAYGYTF. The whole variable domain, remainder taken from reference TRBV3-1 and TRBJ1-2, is DTAVSQTPKYLVTQMGNDKSIKCEQNLGHDTMYWYKQDSKKFLKIMFSYNNKELIINETVPNRFSPKSPDKAHLNLHINSLELGDSAVYFCASTLTGQGAYGYTFGSGTRLTVV.

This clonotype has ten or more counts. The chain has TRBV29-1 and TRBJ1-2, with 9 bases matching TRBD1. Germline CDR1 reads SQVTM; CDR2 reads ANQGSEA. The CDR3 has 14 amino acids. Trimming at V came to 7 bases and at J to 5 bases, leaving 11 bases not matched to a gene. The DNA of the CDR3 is TGCAGCGCCCCCTTGCGACAGGGGGAATATGGCTACACCTTC. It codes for CSAPLRQGEYGYTF.

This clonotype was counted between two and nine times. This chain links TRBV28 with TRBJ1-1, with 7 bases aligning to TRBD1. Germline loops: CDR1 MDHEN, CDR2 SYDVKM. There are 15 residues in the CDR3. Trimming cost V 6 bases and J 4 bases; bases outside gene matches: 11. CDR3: CASRERTGSTTEAFF. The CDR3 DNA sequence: TGTGCCAGCAGGGAACGGACAGGAAGTACCACTGAAGCTTTCTTT.

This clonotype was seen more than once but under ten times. The CDR3 sequence is CASKGGIGYNEQFF. In nucleotides, the CDR3 is TGTGCCAGCAAGGGCGGGATTGGGTACAATGAGCAGTTCTTC. The J gene is TRBJ2-1, the V gene TRBV6-2 or TRBV6-3; weak D call: TRBD2 (6 bases). Germline V lookup: CDR1 MNHEY, CDR2 SVGEGT. This CDR3 has 14 residues. Trimming removed 7 bases at V and 4 bases at J, with 14 bases between.

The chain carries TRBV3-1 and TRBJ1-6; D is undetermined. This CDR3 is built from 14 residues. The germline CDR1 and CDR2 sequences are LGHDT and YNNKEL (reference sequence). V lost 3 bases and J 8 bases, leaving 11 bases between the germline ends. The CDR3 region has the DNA TGTGCCAGCAGCCAGACCGACGGAGATTCACCCCTCCACTTT. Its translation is CASSQTDGDSPLHF.

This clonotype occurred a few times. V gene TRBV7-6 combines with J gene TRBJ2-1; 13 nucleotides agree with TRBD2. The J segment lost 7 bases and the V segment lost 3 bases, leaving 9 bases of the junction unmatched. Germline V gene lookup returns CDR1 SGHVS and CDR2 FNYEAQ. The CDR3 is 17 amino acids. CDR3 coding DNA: TGTGCCAGCAGCTTCCCTTCACTAGCGGGAGGGGGGAATGAGCAGTTCTTC. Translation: CASSFPSLAGGGNEQFF. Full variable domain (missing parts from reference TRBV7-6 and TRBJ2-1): GAGVSQSPRYKVTKRGQDVALRCDPISGHVSLYWYRQALGQGPEFLTYFNYEAQQDKSGLPNDRFSAERPEGSISTLTIQRTEQRDSAMYRCASSFPSLAGGGNEQFFGPGTRLTVL.

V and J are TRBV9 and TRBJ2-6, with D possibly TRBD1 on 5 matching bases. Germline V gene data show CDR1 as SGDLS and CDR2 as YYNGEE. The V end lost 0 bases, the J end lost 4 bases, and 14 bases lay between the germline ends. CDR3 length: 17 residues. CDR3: CASSVAPTGSGANVLTF. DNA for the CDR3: TGTGCCAGCAGCGTAGCTCCAACAGGCTCCGGGGCCAACGTCCTGACTTTC.

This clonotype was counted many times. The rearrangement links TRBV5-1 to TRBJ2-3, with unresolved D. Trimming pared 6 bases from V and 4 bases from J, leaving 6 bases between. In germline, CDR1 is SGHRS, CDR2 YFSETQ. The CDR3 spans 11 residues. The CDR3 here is CASKASDTQYF. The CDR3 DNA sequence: TGCGCCAGCAAAGCCTCAGATACGCAGTATTTT.

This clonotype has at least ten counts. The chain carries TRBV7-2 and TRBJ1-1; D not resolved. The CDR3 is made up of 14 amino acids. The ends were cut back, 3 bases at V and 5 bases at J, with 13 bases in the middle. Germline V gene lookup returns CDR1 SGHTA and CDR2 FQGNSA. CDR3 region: CASSFNTAGTEAFF. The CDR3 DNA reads TGTGCCAGCAGCTTTAATACGGCGGGGACTGAAGCTTTCTTT. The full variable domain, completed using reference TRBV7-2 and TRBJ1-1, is GAGVSQSPSNKVTEKGKDVELRCDPISGHTALYWYRQSLGQGLEFLIYFQGNSAPDKSGLPSDRFSAERTGGSVSTLTIQRTQQEDSAVYLCASSFNTAGTEAFFGQGTRLTVV.

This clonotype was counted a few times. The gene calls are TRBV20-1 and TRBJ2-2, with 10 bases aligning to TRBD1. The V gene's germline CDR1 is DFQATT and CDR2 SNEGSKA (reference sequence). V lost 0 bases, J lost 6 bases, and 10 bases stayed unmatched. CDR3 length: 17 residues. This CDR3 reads CSARDSGKGQGSGELFF. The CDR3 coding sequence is TGCAGTGCTAGAGACTCGGGGAAGGGACAGGGGTCCGGGGAGCTGTTTTTT.

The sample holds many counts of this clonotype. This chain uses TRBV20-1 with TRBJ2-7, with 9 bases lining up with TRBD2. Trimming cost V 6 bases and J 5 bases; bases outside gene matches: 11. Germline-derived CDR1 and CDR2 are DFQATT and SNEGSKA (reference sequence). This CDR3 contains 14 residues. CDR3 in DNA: TGCAGTGCGAGAAGGTTTAGCGGGAGTAACGAGCAGTACTTC. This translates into CSARRFSGSNEQYF.